A single sample gave rise to the 5 T cell receptor beta chains below, sequenced in a study of beta chain features in type 1 diabetes. Regarding the study as a whole: Type 1 diabetes patients had moderately but significantly shorter TCRB CDR3s in all four CD4+ subsets.

These TCRs are of unknown antigen specificity. The investigators reverse transcribed all of the isolated RNA, so they sequenced expressed TCRB transcripts. Only in-frame clones appear in the TCRdb table, and some are missing; sequencing was by immunoSEQ multiplex PCR. The sample has roughly 350,000 clones, around 9.6% seen once. Specimen: central memory CD4+ T cells from blood. These receptors all stem from a man aged 25-45 years with type 1 diabetes.

This clone appeared a few times. J is TRBJ2-2 and V is TRBV7-6; D unclear. Per the germline V gene, CDR1 is SGHVS and CDR2 is FNYEAQ. This CDR3 contains 14 residues. The germline V and J ends were trimmed by 1 base and 6 bases, with 9 bases remaining between them. The CDR3 sequence is CASSLGHPAGELFF. Here the CDR3 DNA reads TGTGCCAGCAGCTTAGGACATCCGGCCGGGGAGCTGTTTTTT.

Note on this clone: Other DNA sequences in this specimen translate into the identical CDR3. The chain employs TRBV18 and TRBJ1-5; TRBD1 matches at 7 bases. The V segment lost 3 bases and the J segment 1 base; nucleotides outside the gene matches: 3. The CDR3 totals 15 residues. CDR1 KGHSH and CDR2 LQKENI come from the germline V gene. CDR3 protein: CASSPPGGSNQPQHF. CDR3 nucleotide sequence: TGTGCCAGCTCACCGCCAGGGGGGAGCAATCAGCCCCAGCATTTT. The entire variable domain, with the rest obtained from reference TRBV18 and TRBJ1-5, is as follows: NAGVMQNPRHLVRRRGQEARLRCSPMKGHSHVYWYRQLPEEGLKFMVYLQKENIIDESGMPKERFSAEFPKEGPSILRIQQVVRGDSAAYFCASSPPGGSNQPQHFGDGTRLSIL.

The genes are TRBV11-1 and TRBJ1-1; D might be TRBD1 (5 bases). Trimming stripped 0 bases from V and 8 bases from J, with 22 bases between. The CDR3 is 17 residues long. Germline CDR1 reads SGHAT; CDR2 reads FQDESV (reference sequence). CDR3 nucleotides: TGTGCCAGCAGCTTAGCGGACACTGCCTTCGGGAGGAGAGAAGCTTTCTTT. Residues: CASSLADTAFGRREAFF.

This clone has just a few counts. The chain recombines TRBV6-6 with TRBJ2-7; 10 bases map to TRBD1. This CDR3 region has 15 residues. The J segment lost 4 bases and the V segment lost 6 bases, leaving 9 bases of the junction unmatched. The germline V gene encodes CDR1 MNHNY and CDR2 SVGAGI (reference sequence). CDR3 in DNA: TGTGCCAGCAGCTTTACCCCGGGACAGGGGTACGAGCAGTACTTC. It is translated as CASSFTPGQGYEQYF.

The genes are TRBV6-6 and TRBJ1-2; 9 bases line up with TRBD1. The CDR3 totals 15 residues. V shed 6 bases and J 4 bases; nucleotides not matched to a gene: 9. The germline gives CDR1 MNHNY, CDR2 SVGAGI (reference sequence). CDR3 DNA: TGTGCCAGCAGCGATAGGGACAGGGTGGCCTATGGCTACACCTTC. Translating it yields CASSDRDRVAYGYTF.